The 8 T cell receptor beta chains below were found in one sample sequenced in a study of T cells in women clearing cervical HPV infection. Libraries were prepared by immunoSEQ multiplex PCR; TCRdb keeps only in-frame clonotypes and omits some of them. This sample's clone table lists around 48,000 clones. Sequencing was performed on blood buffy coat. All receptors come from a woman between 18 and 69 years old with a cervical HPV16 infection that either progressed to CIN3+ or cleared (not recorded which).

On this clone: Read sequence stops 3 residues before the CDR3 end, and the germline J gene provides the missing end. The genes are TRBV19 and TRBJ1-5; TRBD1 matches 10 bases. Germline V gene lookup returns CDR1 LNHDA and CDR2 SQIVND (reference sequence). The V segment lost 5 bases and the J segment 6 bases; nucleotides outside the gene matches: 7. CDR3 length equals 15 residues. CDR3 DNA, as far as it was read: TGTGCCAGTAGTGGAGGGACAGGGGCGATTCAGCCC. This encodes CASSGGTGAIQP. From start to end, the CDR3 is CASSGGTGAIQPQHF.

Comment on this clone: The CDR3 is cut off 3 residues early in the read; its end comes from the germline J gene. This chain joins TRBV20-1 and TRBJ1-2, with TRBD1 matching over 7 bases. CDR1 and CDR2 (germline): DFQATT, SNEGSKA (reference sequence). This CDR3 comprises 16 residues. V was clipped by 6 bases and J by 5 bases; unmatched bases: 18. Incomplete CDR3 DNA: TGCAGTGCCAGACCGACAGGGAAAAAGGAAATATATGGC. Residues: CSARPTGKKEIYG. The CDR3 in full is CSARPTGKKEIYGYTF.

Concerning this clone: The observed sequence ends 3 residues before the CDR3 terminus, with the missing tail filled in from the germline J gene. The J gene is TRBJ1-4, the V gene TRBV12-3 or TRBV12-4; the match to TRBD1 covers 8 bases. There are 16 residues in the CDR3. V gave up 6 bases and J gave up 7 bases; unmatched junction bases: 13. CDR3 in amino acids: CASSLRQGPRGEKLFF. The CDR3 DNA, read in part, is TGTGCCAGCAGCCTAAGACAGGGGCCGCGAGGTGAAAAA.

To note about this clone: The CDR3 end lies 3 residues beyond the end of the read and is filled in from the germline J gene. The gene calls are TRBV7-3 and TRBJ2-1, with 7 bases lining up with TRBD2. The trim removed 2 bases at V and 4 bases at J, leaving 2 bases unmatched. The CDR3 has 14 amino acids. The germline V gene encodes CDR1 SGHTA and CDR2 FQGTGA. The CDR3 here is CASSLGGGYNEQFF. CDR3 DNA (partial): TGTGCCAGCAGCTTAGGGGGGGGGTACAATGAG.

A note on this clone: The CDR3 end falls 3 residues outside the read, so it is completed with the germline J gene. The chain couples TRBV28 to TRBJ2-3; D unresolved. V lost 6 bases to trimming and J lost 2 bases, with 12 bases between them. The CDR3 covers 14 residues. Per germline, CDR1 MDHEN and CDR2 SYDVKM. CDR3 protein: CASSTQDSTDTQYF. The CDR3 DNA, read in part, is TGTGCCAGCAGCACCCAGGATTCCACAGATACG.

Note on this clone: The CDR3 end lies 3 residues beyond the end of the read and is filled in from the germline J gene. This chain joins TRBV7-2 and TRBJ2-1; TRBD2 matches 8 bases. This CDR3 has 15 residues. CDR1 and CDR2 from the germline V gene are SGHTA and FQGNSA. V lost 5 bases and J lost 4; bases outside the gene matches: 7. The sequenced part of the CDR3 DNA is TGTGCCAGCAGCCAGACGGGGGGGGTATACAATGAG. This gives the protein CASSQTGGVYNE. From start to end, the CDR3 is CASSQTGGVYNEQFF.

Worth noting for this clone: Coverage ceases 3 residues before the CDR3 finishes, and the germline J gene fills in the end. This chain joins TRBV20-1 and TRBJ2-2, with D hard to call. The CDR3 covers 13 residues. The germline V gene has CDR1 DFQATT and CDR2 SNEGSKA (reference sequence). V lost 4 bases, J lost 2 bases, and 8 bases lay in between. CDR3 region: CSATGPNTGELFF. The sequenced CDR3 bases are TGCAGTGCTACAGGTCCTAACACCGGGGAG.

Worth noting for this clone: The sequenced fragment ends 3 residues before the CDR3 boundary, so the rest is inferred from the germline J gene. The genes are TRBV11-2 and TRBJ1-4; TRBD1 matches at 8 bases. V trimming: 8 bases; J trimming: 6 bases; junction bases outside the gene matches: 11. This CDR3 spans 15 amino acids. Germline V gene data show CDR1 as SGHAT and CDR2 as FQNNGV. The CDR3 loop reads CASGVGQGKHEKLFF. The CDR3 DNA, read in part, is TGTGCCAGCGGCGTAGGACAGGGAAAGCATGAAAAA.